Listed below are T cell receptor beta chains from one sample, sequenced in a study of T cells in Graves' hyperthyroidism and ophthalmopathy. Each CDR3 protein gets one entry after TCRdb re-called the multiplex PCR reads with MiXCR. The sample holds some 690,000 distinct CDR3 sequences, roughly 17% seen once. Sequencing was performed on blood. These receptors were taken from a man aged 50 to 59 with Graves' hyperthyroidism. The CDR3 runs from the conserved cysteine through the conserved F or W. A D gene is named only where the DNA matches it firmly. Some rows mark clone size as missing; the rest say once, few, many or name a class of expanded clone.

few	TRBV7-2	TRBJ2-7	TRBD1	CASSFTGASSYEQYF	TGTGCCAGCAGCTTCACAGGGGCCTCGTCCTACGAGCAGTACTTC
many	TRBV24-1	TRBJ2-2	.	CATSDWGRDVNTGELFF	TGTGCCACCAGTGATTGGGGCAGGGATGTGAACACCGGGGAGCTGTTTTTT
many	TRBV12-3/TRBV12-4	TRBJ2-3	TRBD2	CASSPGPGGTDTQYF	TGTGCCAGCAGCCCTGGGCCGGGAGGGACAGATACGCAGTATTTT
.	TRBV6-6	TRBJ1-3	.	CASSYEGRGGNTIYF	TGTGCCAGCAGTTACGAGGGGAGAGGCGGAAACACCATATATTTT
many	TRBV5-1	TRBJ1-6	.	CASSWSGTAYSPLHF	TGCGCCAGCAGCTGGTCCGGGACGGCATATTCACCCCTCCACTTT
many	TRBV11-2	TRBJ2-5	.	CASSQRGIEETQYF	TGTGCCAGCAGCCAACGAGGCATAGAAGAGACCCAGTACTTC
many	TRBV5-1	TRBJ1-1	.	CASSLAGDTNTEAFF	TGCGCCAGCAGCTTGGCTGGGGACACGAACACTGAAGCTTTCTTT
many	TRBV6-1	TRBJ1-1	.	CASSDTGKTEAFF	TGTGCCAGCAGTGATACAGGGAAAACTGAAGCTTTCTTT
few	TRBV19	TRBJ1-1	TRBD1	CASRATGVTEAFF	TGTGCCAGTAGGGCCACAGGGGTCACTGAAGCTTTCTTT
many	TRBV12-3/TRBV12-4	TRBJ2-7	TRBD2	CASSPGGLADSSYEQYF	TGTGCCAGCAGCCCGGGGGGACTAGCGGACTCCTCCTACGAGCAGTACTTC
.	TRBV7-8	TRBJ2-7	.	CASSFIRSNEQYF	TGTGCCAGCAGCTTTATTAGGTCGAACGAGCAGTACTTC
few	TRBV29-1	TRBJ2-2	.	CSVGEYTGELFF	TGCAGCGTGGGGGAGTACACCGGGGAGCTGTTTTTT
many	TRBV2	TRBJ2-6	.	CASSFQRAGTGANVLTF	TGTGCCAGCAGTTTTCAGAGGGCAGGTACTGGGGCCAACGTCCTGACTTTC
.	TRBV14	TRBJ2-1	.	CASTLKPSWGYNEQFF	TGTGCCAGCACCTTGAAGCCCAGCTGGGGATACAATGAGCAGTTCTTC
.	TRBV20-1	TRBJ2-1	TRBD2	CSAPPRTSGNNEQFF	TGCAGTGCCCCGCCCCGGACTAGCGGAAACAATGAGCAGTTCTTC
many	TRBV28	TRBJ2-5	TRBD1	CASTSPGGSGETQYF	TGTGCCAGCACCTCCCCAGGGGGCTCGGGGGAGACCCAGTACTTC
many	TRBV6-1	TRBJ2-1	.	CASSYGQGLNEQFF	TGTGCCAGCAGTTACGGGCAGGGATTGAATGAGCAGTTCTTC
few	TRBV28	TRBJ1-2	TRBD1	CASLNRGANYGYTF	TGTGCCAGCCTAAACAGGGGAGCTAACTATGGCTACACCTTC
.	TRBV19	TRBJ2-7	TRBD1	CASRDSAGDSPYEQYF	TGTGCCAGCCGGGACAGCGCAGGGGATAGCCCCTACGAGCAGTACTTC
many	TRBV19	TRBJ1-1	.	CASRAGSGANTEAFF	TGTGCCAGTAGAGCCGGGTCAGGGGCGAACACTGAAGCTTTCTTT
many	TRBV20-1	TRBJ2-1	TRBD2	CSAKGLAGGVSYNEQFF	TGCAGTGCTAAGGGACTAGCGGGAGGTGTTTCCTACAATGAGCAGTTCTTC
many	TRBV28	TRBJ2-7	.	CASNPSAWGAAVKGVEQYF	TGTGCCAGCAATCCATCAGCCTGGGGGGCCGCGGTCAAAGGAGTCGAGCAGTACTTC
few	TRBV7-8	TRBJ2-2	.	CASSLEAGISGELFF	TGTGCCAGCAGCTTAGAGGCAGGCATCAGCGGGGAGCTGTTTTTT
.	TRBV24-1	TRBJ2-2	.	CATSGPVTGELFF	TGTGCCACCAGTGGCCCAGTTACCGGGGAGCTGTTTTTT